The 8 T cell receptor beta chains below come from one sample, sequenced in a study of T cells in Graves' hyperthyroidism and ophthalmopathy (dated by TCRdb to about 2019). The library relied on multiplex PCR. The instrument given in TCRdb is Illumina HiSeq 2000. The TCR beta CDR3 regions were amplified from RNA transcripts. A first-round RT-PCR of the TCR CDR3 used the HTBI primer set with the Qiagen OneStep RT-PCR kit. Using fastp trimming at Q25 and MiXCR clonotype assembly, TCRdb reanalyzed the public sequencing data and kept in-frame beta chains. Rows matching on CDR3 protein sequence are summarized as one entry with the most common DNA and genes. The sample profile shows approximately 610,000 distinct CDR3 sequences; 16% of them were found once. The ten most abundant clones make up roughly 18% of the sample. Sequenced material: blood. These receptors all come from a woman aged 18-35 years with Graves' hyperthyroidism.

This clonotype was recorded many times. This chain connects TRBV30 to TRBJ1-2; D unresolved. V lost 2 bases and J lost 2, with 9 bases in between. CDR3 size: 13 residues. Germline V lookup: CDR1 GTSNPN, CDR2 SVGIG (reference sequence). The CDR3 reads CAWSPGPNYGYTF. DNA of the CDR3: TGTGCCTGGAGTCCTGGTCCCAACTATGGCTACACCTTC.

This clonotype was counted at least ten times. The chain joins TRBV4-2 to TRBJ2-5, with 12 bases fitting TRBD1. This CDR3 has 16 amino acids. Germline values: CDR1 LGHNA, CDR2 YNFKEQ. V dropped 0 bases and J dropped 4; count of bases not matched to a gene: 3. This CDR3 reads CASSQDQGQGAETQYF. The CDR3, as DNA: TGTGCCAGCAGCCAAGATCAGGGACAGGGGGCAGAGACCCAGTACTTC.

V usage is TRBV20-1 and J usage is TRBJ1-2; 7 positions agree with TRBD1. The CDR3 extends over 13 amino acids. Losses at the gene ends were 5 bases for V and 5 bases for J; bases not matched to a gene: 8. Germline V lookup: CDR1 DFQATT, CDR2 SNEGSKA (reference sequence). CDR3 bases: TGCAGTGCTCTCCGGGACAGCCCGTATGGCTACACCTTC. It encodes CSALRDSPYGYTF.

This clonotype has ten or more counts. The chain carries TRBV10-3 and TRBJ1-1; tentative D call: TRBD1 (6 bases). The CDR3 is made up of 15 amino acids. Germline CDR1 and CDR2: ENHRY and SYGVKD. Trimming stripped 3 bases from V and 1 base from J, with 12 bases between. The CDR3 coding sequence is TGTGCCATCAGTGAATACAGGGTGGGGAACACTGAAGCTTTCTTT. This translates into CAISEYRVGNTEAFF.

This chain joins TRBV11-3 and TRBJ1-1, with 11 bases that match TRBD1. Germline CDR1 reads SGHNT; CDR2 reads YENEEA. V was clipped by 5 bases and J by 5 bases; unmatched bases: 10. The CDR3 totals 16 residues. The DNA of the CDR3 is TGTGCCAGCAGCCGCGGACAGGGGGCAGGGGGTACTGAAGCTTTCTTT. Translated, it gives CASSRGQGAGGTEAFF.

The CDR3 DNA sequence: TGTGCCAGCAAGGGGGGACTAGCGATGGAGACCCAGTACTTC. It specifies CASKGGLAMETQYF. The V call is TRBV2, the J call TRBJ2-5, with 10 bases fitting TRBD2. The J segment lost 5 bases and the V segment lost 7 bases, leaving 7 bases of the junction unmatched. The CDR3 is made up of 14 amino acids. The germline V gene has CDR1 SNHLY and CDR2 FYNNEI.

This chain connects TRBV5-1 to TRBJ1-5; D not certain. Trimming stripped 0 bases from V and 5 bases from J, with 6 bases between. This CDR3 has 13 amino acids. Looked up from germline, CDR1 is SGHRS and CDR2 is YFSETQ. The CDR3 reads CASSLAPDQPQHF. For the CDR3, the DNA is TGCGCCAGCAGCTTGGCCCCGGATCAGCCCCAGCATTTT.

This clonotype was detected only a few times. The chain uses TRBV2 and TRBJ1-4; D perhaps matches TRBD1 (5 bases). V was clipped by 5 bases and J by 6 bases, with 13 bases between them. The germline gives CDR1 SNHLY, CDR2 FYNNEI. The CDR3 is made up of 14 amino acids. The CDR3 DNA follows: TGTGCCAGCAGTTATCAGGGAAGGGATGAAAAACTGTTTTTT. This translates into CASSYQGRDEKLFF.